What follows is one T cell receptor (beta chain) and its context. This sample was taken from a study of cytotoxic CD8 clonotypes in ibrutinib-treated CLL. This CDR3 region has 14 residues. Germline values: CDR1 MNHNY, CDR2 SVGAGI (reference sequence). The V and J ends lost 6 bases and 6 bases respectively, with 15 bases between them. The repertoire was sequenced with immunoSEQ multiplex PCR; TCRdb's copy has only in-frame clones and lacks some. The sample includes some 130,000 clones, over 75% of them seen just once. Cryopreserved PBMCs yielded 1.5 to 2 micrograms of genomic DNA for TCR beta libraries.

This chain uses TRBV6-6 with TRBJ2-1; TRBD2 might be the D (5 bases). The origin of this receptor is a human donor with chronic lymphocytic leukemia. Sequenced material: PBMCs, taken after 24 months of ibrutinib treatment. CDR3 in amino acids: CASSQRESGNEQFF. DNA for the CDR3: TGTGCCAGCAGCCAAAGAGAAAGCGGCAATGAGCAGTTCTTC.